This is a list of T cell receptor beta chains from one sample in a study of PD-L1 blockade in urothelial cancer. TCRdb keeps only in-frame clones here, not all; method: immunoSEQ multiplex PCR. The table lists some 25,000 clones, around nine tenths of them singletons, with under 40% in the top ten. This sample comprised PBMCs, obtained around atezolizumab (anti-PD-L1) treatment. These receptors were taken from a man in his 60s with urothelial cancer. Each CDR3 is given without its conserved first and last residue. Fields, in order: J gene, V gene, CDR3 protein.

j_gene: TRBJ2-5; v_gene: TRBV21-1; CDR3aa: ASSKDEGQQSQETQY
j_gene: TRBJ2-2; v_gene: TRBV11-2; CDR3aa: ASSLGTSGIVSGELF
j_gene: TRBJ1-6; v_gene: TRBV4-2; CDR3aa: ASSQGSGNNSPLH
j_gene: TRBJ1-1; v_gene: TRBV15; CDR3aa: ATSRGQVLGTEAF
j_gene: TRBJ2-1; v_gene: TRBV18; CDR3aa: ASSPRLGTSGGNEQF
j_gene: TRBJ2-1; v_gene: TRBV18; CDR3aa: ASSLQTSGTDNEQF
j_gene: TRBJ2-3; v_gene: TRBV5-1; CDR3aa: ASSWSGGSTDTQY
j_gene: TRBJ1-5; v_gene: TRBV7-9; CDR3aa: ASSLSGGGNQPQH
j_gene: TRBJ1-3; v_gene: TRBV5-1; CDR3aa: ASSAAGHSGNTIY
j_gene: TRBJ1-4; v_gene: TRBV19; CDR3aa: ASRPGLREEKLF
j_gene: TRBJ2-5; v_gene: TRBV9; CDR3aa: ASSVLAGGIETQY
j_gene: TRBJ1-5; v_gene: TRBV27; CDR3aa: ASSLLSGADQPQH
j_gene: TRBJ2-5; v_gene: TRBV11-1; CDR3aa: ASSLAVAANQETQY
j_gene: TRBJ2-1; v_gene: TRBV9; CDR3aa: ASSARDRGRFTEQF
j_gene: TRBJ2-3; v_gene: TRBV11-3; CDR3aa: ASSLGSGLNTDTQY
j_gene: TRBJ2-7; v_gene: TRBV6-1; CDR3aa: ASSSGDHMDEKY
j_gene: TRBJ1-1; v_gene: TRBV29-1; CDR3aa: SVDHRGRNTEAF
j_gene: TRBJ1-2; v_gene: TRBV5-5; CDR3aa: ASSLVARGLGGYT